Each of the 28 T cell receptor beta chains below was sequenced from the same sample in a study of T cells in Graves' hyperthyroidism and ophthalmopathy. RNA transcripts provided the source from which TCR beta CDR3 regions were amplified. HTBI primers were the set used in a first-round RT-PCR of the TCR CDR3. TCRdb re-derived calls from the multiplex PCR reads in MiXCR, one entry per CDR3 protein. This table has 450,000 to 650,000 distinct CDR3 sequences, 20% appearing once. Sequencing was done on a sample of blood. The receptors stem from a man between 18 and 29 years old with Graves' hyperthyroidism.

The table lists this clonotype with many counts. V gene TRBV11-2 combines with J gene TRBJ1-3; maybe TRBD1 (5 bases). CDR1 and CDR2 (germline): SGHAT, FQNNGV. V was pared by 9 bases and J by 4 bases, with 10 bases between. The CDR3 is 12 residues long. The CDR3 DNA is TGTGCCAGGGACATAGGAGGAAACACCATATATTTT. This translates into CARDIGGNTIYF.

This chain links TRBV7-1 with TRBJ2-5; TRBD2 is a possible D gene (10 bases). TRBV7-1 is an open reading frame whose function is uncertain. V lost 6 bases and J 1 base, leaving 33 bases between the germline ends. CDR3 size: 21 residues. The CDR3 sequence: CASSSTPRDRAIAGGQETQYF. The CDR3 DNA sequence: TGTGCCAGCAGTTCTACCCCCCGGGACAGGGCGATAGCGGGGGGCCAAGAGACCCAGTACTTC.

This clonotype was detected ten times or more. The V and J genes are TRBV2 and TRBJ1-2, with 8 bases lining up with TRBD1. V lost 6 bases to trimming and J lost 1 base; unmatched junction nucleotides: 7. The V gene's germline CDR1 is SNHLY and CDR2 FYNNEI. The CDR3 contains 15 residues. Here the CDR3 reads CASSVLGQVNYGYTF. The CDR3, as DNA: TGTGCCAGCAGCGTCCTGGGACAGGTTAACTATGGCTACACCTTC.

The CDR3 DNA is TGTGCCAGTAGTATACGGGTTGAGAACACTGAAGCTTTCTTT. This codes for CASSIRVENTEAFF. The rearrangement uses TRBV19 and TRBJ1-1; D uncertain. The V end was cut by 2 bases, the J end by 1 base, with 8 bases between. The germline V gene encodes CDR1 LNHDA and CDR2 SQIVND (reference sequence). The length of the CDR3 is 14 residues.

This clonotype has a count of ten or more. This CDR3 is CASSATGSFNYGYTF. CDR3 nucleotide sequence: TGTGCCAGCAGCGCCACCGGGTCCTTTAACTATGGCTACACCTTC. The gene calls are TRBV9 and TRBJ1-2; D remains ambiguous. The CDR3 totals 15 residues. The V end lost 3 bases, the J end lost 1 base, and 13 bases lay between the germline ends. The germline V gene has CDR1 SGDLS and CDR2 YYNGEE. Full variable domain (rest looked up from reference TRBV9 and TRBJ1-2): DSGVTQTPKHLITATGQRVTLRCSPRSGDLSVYWYQQSLDQGLQFLIQYYNGEERAKGNILERFSAQQFPDLHSELNLSSLELGDSALYFCASSATGSFNYGYTFGSGTRLTVV.

This clonotype came up a few times. V is TRBV20-1 and J is TRBJ1-1; 7 bases align to TRBD1. The CDR3 is 15 residues long. V dropped 1 base and J dropped 2; count of bases not matched to a gene: 7. CDR1 and CDR2 (germline): DFQATT, SNEGSKA (reference sequence). CDR3: CSARVPGQLNTEAFF. In nucleotides, the CDR3 is TGCAGTGCTAGAGTCCCGGGACAGTTAAACACTGAAGCTTTCTTT.

The chain has TRBV12-3 or TRBV12-4 and TRBJ1-2, with TRBD1 as a possible D gene (5 bases). V lost 4 bases and J 6 bases, leaving 12 bases between the germline ends. The CDR3 totals 13 residues. The DNA of the CDR3 is TGTGCCAGCAGTTCCCGGAGAGGGGATGGCTACACCTTC. Protein product: CASSSRRGDGYTF.

This clonotype occurred many times. The chain couples TRBV2 to TRBJ2-6, with a possible D match to TRBD1 (6 bases). Trimming removed 11 bases at V and 4 bases at J, with 12 bases between. CDR3 size: 13 residues. Germline lookup yields CDR1 SNHLY and CDR2 FYNNEI. CDR3 DNA: TGTGCCCGCGAGGGGGAAGGGGCCAACGTCCTGACTTTC. Residues: CAREGEGANVLTF. Based on the CDR3 plus reference TRBV2 and TRBJ2-6, the full variable domain is EPEVTQTPSHQVTQMGQEVILRCVPISNHLYFYWYRQILGQKVEFLVSFYNNEISEKSEIFDDQFSVERPDGSNFTLKIRSTKLEDSAMYFCAREGEGANVLTFGAGSRLTVL.

This clonotype was observed at least ten times. This chain uses TRBV7-2 with TRBJ2-7; TRBD2 matches at 9 bases. CDR1 and CDR2 (germline): SGHTA, FQGNSA. CDR3 length equals 15 residues. Germline trimming cut 5 bases from V and 0 bases from J; bases unmatched to any gene: 5. CDR3 loop: CASSLSSGGSYEQYF. The CDR3 coding sequence is TGTGCCAGCAGCCTGAGTAGCGGGGGCTCCTACGAGCAGTACTTC.

The chain combines TRBV12-3 or TRBV12-4 with TRBJ2-7; TRBD1 matches at 9 bases. This CDR3 region has 14 residues. V lost 3 bases and J lost 6; bases outside the gene matches: 6. The CDR3 region is CASSFPGQGTEQYF. The DNA for the CDR3 is TGTGCCAGCAGTTTCCCCGGACAGGGGACCGAGCAGTACTTC.

As regards this clonotype: This may come from a read error, since a much larger clone is one base off. This chain joins TRBV19 and TRBJ2-7, with unresolved D. This CDR3 has 13 amino acids. Germline loops: CDR1 LNHDA, CDR2 SQIVND (reference sequence). CDR3 residues: CSSSIGQVYEQYF. The CDR3 nucleotides read TGTTCCAGTAGTATAGGGCAGGTCTACGAGCAGTACTTC.

This clonotype was picked up many times. The J gene is TRBJ2-7, the V gene TRBV6-5; D not resolved. Germline assignment: CDR1 MNHEY and CDR2 SVGAGI. The V and J ends lost 0 bases and 5 bases respectively, with 11 bases between them. This CDR3 has 14 residues. The CDR3 loop is CASSYSILGNEQYF. CDR3 DNA: TGTGCCAGCAGTTACTCGATTCTGGGGAACGAGCAGTACTTC.

This clonotype turned up a few times. Its ends do not fully match the called genes, so a read error is possible. The V and J genes are TRBV6-2 or TRBV6-3 and TRBJ1-1; 7 positions agree with TRBD1. Germline V gene data show CDR1 as MNHEY and CDR2 as SVGEGT. The CDR3 runs 14 residues. DNA for the CDR3: TGTGCCTGCAGTTCGACAGGGATCGAGACTGAAGCTTTCTTT. It codes for CACSSTGIETEAFF.

In DNA, the CDR3 is TGTGCCAGCAGTTACCTGCGGGGAACCGGCTACGAGCAGTACTTC. Its protein is CASSYLRGTGYEQYF. V is TRBV6-5 and J is TRBJ2-7; the D gene is possibly TRBD2 (6 bases). CDR3 size: 15 residues. Germline lookup yields CDR1 MNHEY and CDR2 SVGAGI. V shed 2 bases and J shed 3 bases, with 14 bases lying between them.

This sequence joins TRBV11-2 and TRBJ2-1; perhaps TRBD2 as D (6 bases). V shed 0 bases and J shed 1 base, with 10 bases lying between them. From germline, CDR1 is SGHAT and CDR2 FQNNGV. This CDR3 comprises 16 residues. The CDR3 bases are TGTGCCAGCAGCTTAGATGGCGGGGCATCCTACAATGAGCAGTTCTTC. This encodes CASSLDGGASYNEQFF.

This clonotype was detected ten times or more. V is TRBV29-1 and J is TRBJ1-1, with D unresolved. V was trimmed by 1 base and J by 7 bases, leaving 13 bases between them. Germline CDR1 and CDR2: SQVTM and ANQGSEA. This CDR3 has 13 residues. CDR3 in amino acids: CSVEGGVEIEAFF. The DNA of the CDR3 is TGCAGCGTTGAAGGGGGTGTAGAGATTGAAGCTTTCTTT. The full variable domain, its missing parts supplied by reference TRBV29-1 and TRBJ1-1, is SAVISQKPSRDICQRGTSLTIQCQVDSQVTMMFWYRQQPGQSLTLIATANQGSEATYESGFVIDKFPISRPNLTFSTLTVSNMSPEDSSIYLCSVEGGVEIEAFFGQGTRLTVV.

This clonotype was seen only a few times. This rearrangement joins TRBV5-8 to TRBJ1-5, with D possibly matching TRBD1 (5 bases). V shed 7 bases and J shed 7 bases, with 12 bases lying between them. The V gene's germline CDR1 is SGHTS and CDR2 YDEGEE. The CDR3 contains 12 residues. CDR3 amino acids: CASGAGRQPQHF. For the CDR3, the DNA is TGTGCCAGCGGGGCTGGGAGACAGCCCCAGCATTTT.

This clonotype was recorded many times. The chain is built from TRBV6-1 and TRBJ1-5; TRBD1 might be the D (5 bases). The germline V gene encodes CDR1 MNHNS and CDR2 SASEGT. CDR3 length: 15 amino acids. V was cut by 1 base and J by 2 bases, with 9 bases left in between. This CDR3 reads CASSEEGAGNQPQHF. CDR3 coding DNA: TGTGCCAGCAGTGAAGAAGGGGCTGGCAATCAGCCCCAGCATTTT.

This rearrangement joins TRBV28 to TRBJ2-5; perhaps TRBD2 as D (6 bases). Trimming pared 3 bases from V and 3 bases from J, leaving 11 bases between. Germline assignment: CDR1 MDHEN and CDR2 SYDVKM. This CDR3 is 14 amino acids long. The CDR3 bases are TGTGCCAGCAGTTTCCGGGGGTCAGAAGAGACCCAGTACTTC. Its protein product is CASSFRGSEETQYF.

This clonotype was counted at least ten times. The chain uses TRBV5-1 and TRBJ2-7; TRBD2 might be the D (6 bases). In germline, CDR1 is SGHRS, CDR2 YFSETQ. The ends were cut back, 4 bases at V and 3 bases at J, with 14 bases in the middle. This CDR3 spans 14 amino acids. The CDR3 region is CASSAGSGGYEQYF. The CDR3 bases are TGCGCCAGCAGCGCCGGGTCCGGGGGCTACGAGCAGTACTTC. Variable domain in full (rest from reference TRBV5-1 and TRBJ2-7): KAGVTQTPRYLIKTRGQQVTLSCSPISGHRSVSWYQQTPGQGLQFLFEYFSETQRNKGNFPGRFSGRQFSNSRSEMNVSTLELGDSALYLCASSAGSGGYEQYFGPGTRLTVT.

This clonotype was picked up a small number of times. A junction end diverges from the germline sequence, so it may reflect a read error. The chain links TRBV11-3 to TRBJ1-2; possibly TRBD1 for D (5 bases). The CDR3 is made up of 14 amino acids. CDR1 and CDR2 from the germline V gene are SGHNT and YENEEA. Written as DNA, the CDR3 is TGTACCAGCAGCGACCCCGGGACGGCCTATGGCTACACCTTC. Translating gives CTSSDPGTAYGYTF.

The chain is built from TRBV12-3 or TRBV12-4 and TRBJ2-2; 8 nucleotides line up with TRBD1. J was trimmed by 6 bases and V by 4 bases; bases with no gene match: 4. This CDR3 is 14 amino acids long. Here the CDR3 reads CASSSRGRAGELFF. As DNA, the CDR3 is TGTGCCAGCAGTTCCAGGGGGCGGGCCGGGGAGCTGTTTTTT.

This clonotype was seen ten or more times. The gene calls are TRBV20-1 and TRBJ1-2; 7 positions match TRBD1. Germline V gene data show CDR1 as DFQATT and CDR2 as SNEGSKA (reference sequence). The J segment lost 8 bases and the V segment lost 0 bases, leaving 6 bases of the junction unmatched. The length of the CDR3 is 13 residues. The CDR3 spells CSARDGDSSGYTF. The CDR3 DNA sequence: TGCAGTGCTAGAGACGGGGACAGTTCGGGCTACACCTTC.

V is TRBV19 and J is TRBJ1-2; D may be TRBD1 (5 bases). V was trimmed by 10 bases and J by 5 bases, leaving 14 bases between them. CDR1 and CDR2 from the germline V gene are LNHDA and SQIVND (reference sequence). CDR3 length: 12 amino acids. CDR3 protein: CATRNRGYGYTF. Written as DNA, the CDR3 is TGTGCCACCCGGAACCGGGGGTATGGCTACACCTTC. Full variable domain (missing parts from reference TRBV19 and TRBJ1-2): DGGITQSPKYLFRKEGQNVTLSCEQNLNHDAMYWYRQDPGQGLRLIYYSQIVNDFQKGDIAEGYSVSREKKESFPLTVTSAQKNPTAFYLCATRNRGYGYTFGSGTRLTVV.

This clonotype came up many times. The chain combines TRBV6-1 with TRBJ1-1; 7 bases agree with TRBD1. The V gene's germline CDR1 is MNHNS and CDR2 SASEGT. This CDR3 is 14 amino acids long. Unmatched junction bases numbered 7, after V lost 8 bases and J lost 1 base. CDR3 amino acids: CASERQGSNTEAFF. CDR3 sequence (DNA): TGTGCCAGCGAGAGACAGGGATCGAACACTGAAGCTTTCTTT.

The chain recombines TRBV28 with TRBJ1-6; D is perhaps TRBD1 (6 bases). Between the trimmed V and J ends, which lost 4 bases and 7 bases, there was a span of 20 bases. CDR1 MDHEN and CDR2 SYDVKM come from the germline V gene. The CDR3 runs 17 residues. For the CDR3, the DNA is TGTGCCAGCAGTTCCACCCCGACCGGGACACACAATTCACCCCTCCACTTT. Translation: CASSSTPTGTHNSPLHF.

The sample holds a few counts of this clonotype. The V and J genes are TRBV2 and TRBJ2-7, with TRBD1 as a possible D gene (7 bases). This CDR3 has 15 amino acids. V was clipped by 1 base and J by 4 bases, with 14 bases between them. The germline CDR1 and CDR2 sequences are SNHLY and FYNNEI. In nucleotides, the CDR3 is TGTGCCAGCAGTGAAGAATTTCCAGGGGGGTACGAGCAGTACTTC. Translating it yields CASSEEFPGGYEQYF. The whole variable domain, remainder taken from reference TRBV2 and TRBJ2-7, is EPEVTQTPSHQVTQMGQEVILRCVPISNHLYFYWYRQILGQKVEFLVSFYNNEISEKSEIFDDQFSVERPDGSNFTLKIRSTKLEDSAMYFCASSEEFPGGYEQYFGPGTRLTVT.

At least ten counts were recorded for this clonotype. The V call is TRBV2, the J call TRBJ2-3; no reliable D call. Germline values: CDR1 SNHLY, CDR2 FYNNEI. This CDR3 is built from 11 residues. The V and J ends lost 8 bases and 1 base respectively, with 4 bases between them. The chain's CDR3 is CASGGTDTQYF. The CDR3 DNA reads TGTGCCAGCGGGGGCACAGATACGCAGTATTTT.